This passage covers 20 T cell receptor beta chains from one sample sequenced in a study of blood T cell repertoires in COVID-19. Assay used: immunoSEQ multiplex PCR; TCRdb lists only in-frame clones, some missing. The data contain 130,000 to 150,000 clones, approximately 84% of them singletons. The sequenced sample consisted of peripheral blood. The receptors stem from a human donor in a cohort sampled during active COVID-19.

The gene calls are TRBV28 and TRBJ2-5; 8 positions agree with TRBD1. The CDR3 contains 14 residues. CDR1 and CDR2 (germline): MDHEN, SYDVKM. V dropped 6 bases and J dropped 4; count of bases not matched to a gene: 7. CDR3 coding DNA: TGTGCCAGCAGCCAAAACAGGGGGTCAGAGACCCAGTACTTC. Translation: CASSQNRGSETQYF.

The genes are TRBV7-2 and TRBJ2-1; D is possibly TRBD1 (6 bases). This CDR3 is 14 amino acids long. Germline values: CDR1 SGHTA, CDR2 FQGNSA. V dropped 8 bases and J dropped 4 bases, with 15 bases sitting between them. The CDR3 nucleotides read TGTGCCAGCGGTCCCCGGACAGCATACAATGAGCAGTTCTTC. Its translation: CASGPRTAYNEQFF.

The rearrangement uses TRBV10-3 and TRBJ1-6, with D possibly TRBD1 on 5 matching bases. V dropped 1 base and J dropped 2 bases, with 12 bases sitting between them. This CDR3 is 17 amino acids long. Germline assignment: CDR1 ENHRY and CDR2 SYGVKD. CDR3 sequence: CAISEFGGSTYNSPLHF. In nucleotides, the CDR3 is TGTGCCATCAGTGAGTTCGGGGGTAGCACCTATAATTCACCCCTCCACTTT.

The CDR3 region is CASSTRQGSADTQYF. The CDR3 coding sequence is TGTGCCAGCAGCACCCGACAGGGGAGCGCAGATACGCAGTATTTT. The chain carries TRBV7-8 and TRBJ2-3; 8 nucleotides agree with TRBD1. J was trimmed by 4 bases and V by 5 bases; bases with no gene match: 8. Per the germline V gene, CDR1 is SGHVS and CDR2 is FQNEAQ. The CDR3 is 15 residues long.

The J gene is TRBJ1-1, the V gene TRBV19; 7 nucleotides match TRBD1. Per germline, CDR1 LNHDA and CDR2 SQIVND (reference sequence). The J segment lost 6 bases and the V segment lost 5 bases, leaving 6 bases of the junction unmatched. The CDR3 spans 13 residues. The CDR3 region has the DNA TGTGCCAGTAGTCTCCATGGGACAGCTGAAGCTTTCTTT. This sequence encodes CASSLHGTAEAFF.

This clone was seen only a few times. As DNA, the CDR3 is TGTGCCAGCAGTCCTCTATCCGGGACAGGGGAATCACCCCTCCACTTT. Amino acid sequence: CASSPLSGTGESPLHF. V and J are TRBV2 and TRBJ1-6, with 10 bases matching TRBD1. The germline V gene encodes CDR1 SNHLY and CDR2 FYNNEI. The CDR3 has 16 residues. V lost 5 bases to trimming and J lost 10 bases; unmatched junction nucleotides: 11.

V and J are TRBV18 and TRBJ2-1, with 7 bases identical to TRBD1. CDR3 length equals 15 residues. The ends lost 1 base at V and 8 bases at J; junction bases unmatched: 8. Germline CDR1 is KGHSH and CDR2 is LQKENI. The CDR3 here is CASSPQGVTGDEQFF. The DNA for the CDR3 is TGTGCCAGCTCACCACAAGGTGTAACAGGGGATGAGCAGTTCTTC.

CDR3 DNA sequence: TGTGCCAGCAGTGTGGTAGAATGGAGGGGGCGCAGTCCTAACTATGGCTACACCTTC. Its translation: CASSVVEWRGRSPNYGYTF. The rearrangement links TRBV2 to TRBJ1-2; TRBD1 aligns across 7 bases. The CDR3 runs to 19 residues. The trim removed 4 bases at V and 0 bases at J, leaving 17 bases unmatched. Per the germline V gene, CDR1 is SNHLY and CDR2 is FYNNEI.

J is TRBJ1-1 and V is TRBV4-1; D unclear. CDR3 size: 18 residues. Germline lookup yields CDR1 MGHRA and CDR2 YSYEKL. Deletions cut 4 bases from V and 1 base from J, with 22 bases between. The CDR3 DNA follows: TGCGCCAGCAGCCTTCGACTCCGGATTGTCGACCCGAACACTGAAGCTTTCTTT. Its protein is CASSLRLRIVDPNTEAFF.

In its sample, this clone was seen once. V and J are TRBV7-8 and TRBJ1-6, with D possibly being TRBD1 (6 bases). This CDR3 comprises 16 residues. The germline gives CDR1 SGHVS, CDR2 FQNEAQ. Trimming took off 2 bases at V and 4 bases at J, with 12 bases between the two ends. CDR3 residues: CASSLTPGAYNSPLHF. The DNA for the CDR3 is TGTGCCAGCAGCTTAACCCCAGGGGCTTATAATTCACCCCTCCACTTT. The whole variable domain, filled in from reference TRBV7-8 and TRBJ1-6, reads GAGVSQSPRYKVAKRGQDVALRCDPISGHVSLFWYQQALGQGPEFLTYFQNEAQLDKSGLPSDRFFAERPEGSVSTLKIQRTQQEDSAVYLCASSLTPGAYNSPLHFGNGTRLTVT.

The chain uses TRBV30 and TRBJ2-5, with TRBD2 as a possible D gene (6 bases). With 3 bases removed from V and 5 bases from J, the gap between germline ends came to 19 bases. The CDR3 is 15 amino acids. Germline CDR1 is GTSNPN and CDR2 is SVGIG (reference sequence). The CDR3: CAWSLGLTDGETQYF. CDR3 DNA: TGTGCCTGGAGCTTGGGACTCACTGATGGGGAGACCCAGTACTTC.

The table lists this clone with a count of one. One end of the junction varies from germline; a read error may be responsible. The chain is built from TRBV7-7 and TRBJ2-3; 8 bases are shared with TRBD2. The CDR3 runs 15 residues. CDR1 SSHAT and CDR2 FNYEAQ come from the germline V gene (reference sequence). CDR3 loop: CASSLGSGDTDTQYF. The CDR3 nucleotides read TGTGCTAGCAGCTTAGGTAGCGGGGACACAGATACGCAGTATTTT. The full variable domain, rest sourced from reference TRBV7-7 and TRBJ2-3, is GAGVSQSPRYKVTKRGQDVTLRCDPISSHATLYWYQQALGQGPEFLTYFNYEAQPDKSGLPSDRFSAERPEGSISTLTIQRTEQRDSAMYRCASSLGSGDTDTQYFGPGTRLTVL.

J is TRBJ2-1 and V is TRBV18, with D possibly matching TRBD1 (6 bases). CDR1 and CDR2 from the germline V gene are KGHSH and LQKENI. The length of the CDR3 is 14 residues. Trimming removed 2 bases at V and 7 bases at J, with 12 bases between. CDR3 in amino acids: CASSPLSGVNEQFF. The CDR3 DNA reads TGTGCCAGCTCACCATTGTCAGGGGTGAATGAGCAGTTCTTC.

V and J are TRBV7-2 and TRBJ2-5; TRBD2 aligns across 12 bases. The CDR3 covers 18 residues. Germline V gene sequence: CDR1 SGHTA, CDR2 FQGNSA. V was pared by 1 base and J by 2 bases, with 8 bases of the junction left unmatched. In DNA, the CDR3 is TGTGCCAGCAGCTTAGTGTCGCTAGCGGGGGGGGGTCAAGAGACCCAGTACTTC. As protein: CASSLVSLAGGGQETQYF.

V and J are TRBV30 and TRBJ2-7, with TRBD1 identical over 10 bases. This CDR3 is built from 18 residues. The J segment lost 3 bases and the V segment lost 4 bases, leaving 18 bases of the junction unmatched. Looked up from germline, CDR1 is GTSNPN and CDR2 is SVGIG (reference sequence). CDR3 loop: CAWTPSGQGNPIYYEQYV. As DNA, the CDR3 is TGTGCCTGGACCCCCTCGGGACAGGGGAATCCCATCTACTACGAGCAGTACGTC.

The chain carries TRBV7-8 and TRBJ1-1; D perhaps matches TRBD1 (6 bases). Germline CDR1 is SGHVS and CDR2 is FQNEAQ. This CDR3 spans 16 amino acids. The V end lost 1 base, the J end lost 0 bases, and 12 bases lay between the germline ends. This chain's CDR3 is CASSLVWGLMNTEAFF. The CDR3 region has the DNA TGTGCCAGCAGCTTAGTCTGGGGGCTTATGAACACTGAAGCTTTCTTT.

J is TRBJ1-1 and V is TRBV29-1, with D perhaps TRBD1 (6 bases). V was cut by 6 bases and J by 8 bases, with 13 bases left in between. This CDR3 has 11 amino acids. The germline CDR1 and CDR2 sequences are SQVTM and ANQGSEA. CDR3 DNA sequence: TGCAGCGTGGACAGACAGGCGGAAGCTTTCTTT. This translates into CSVDRQAEAFF.

The CDR3 spells CAWSVKGGWTEAFF. In nucleotides, the CDR3 is TGTGCCTGGAGTGTTAAGGGGGGGTGGACTGAAGCTTTCTTT. The chain carries TRBV30 and TRBJ1-1; the D gene is possibly TRBD1 (6 bases). Germline CDR1 reads GTSNPN; CDR2 reads SVGIG (reference sequence). With 0 bases removed from V and 5 bases from J, the gap between germline ends came to 13 bases. The CDR3 spans 14 residues.

The chain is built from TRBV28 and TRBJ1-2, with D maybe TRBD1 (6 bases). This CDR3 comprises 14 residues. Trimming stripped 6 bases from V and 4 bases from J, with 15 bases between. Per germline, CDR1 MDHEN and CDR2 SYDVKM. Written as DNA, the CDR3 is TGTGCCAGCAGCTCGCAGGGAGGGGGCTATGGCTACACCTTC. It is translated as CASSSQGGGYGYTF.

The CDR3 reads CASSPDNQNTEAFF. The CDR3 DNA reads as TGTGCCAGCAGCCCAGACAATCAGAACACTGAAGCTTTCTTT. This chain links TRBV9 with TRBJ1-1; D is undetermined. Germline CDR1 is SGDLS and CDR2 is YYNGEE. The CDR3 sequence is 14 residues long. The V gene lost 4 bases and the J gene lost 1 base, with 11 bases spanning the gap.